These 9 T cell receptor beta chains originate from one sample sequenced in a study of blood T cell repertoires in COVID-19. The protocol was immunoSEQ multiplex PCR, while the TCRdb copy is restricted to in-frame clones and leaves out a portion. Here the sample spans a few hundred thousand clones, 70% to 90% being singletons. Source material: peripheral blood. The source of these receptors is a man aged 60 to 69 with acute or convalescent COVID-19.

The chain joins TRBV24-1 to TRBJ2-2, with TRBD1 matching 11 bases. CDR1 and CDR2 (germline): KGHDR, SFDVKD. V lost 9 bases to trimming and J lost 6 bases; unmatched junction nucleotides: 8. The CDR3 extends over 15 amino acids. CDR3 protein: CATRGTGGRSGELFF. DNA of the CDR3: TGTGCCACCCGCGGGACAGGGGGACGATCCGGGGAGCTGTTTTTT.

The chain links TRBV18 to TRBJ1-6, with D uncertain. Trimming pared 10 bases from V and 10 bases from J, leaving 17 bases between. The CDR3 has 13 residues. Germline V gene sequence: CDR1 KGHSH, CDR2 LQKENI. This CDR3 reads CATLTDRGSPLHF. The CDR3 DNA reads as TGTGCCACCCTCACGGATAGAGGGTCACCCCTCCACTTT. Based on the CDR3 plus reference TRBV18 and TRBJ1-6, the full variable domain is NAGVMQNPRHLVRRRGQEARLRCSPMKGHSHVYWYRQLPEEGLKFMVYLQKENIIDESGMPKERFSAEFPKEGPSILRIQQVVRGDSAAYFCATLTDRGSPLHFGNGTRLTVT.

This clone showed up just a few times. The chain uses TRBV19 and TRBJ2-1; 15 nucleotides line up with TRBD2. CDR1 is LNHDA, CDR2 SQIVND, per germline (reference sequence). There are 21 residues in the CDR3. V lost 5 bases and J lost 0; bases outside the gene matches: 14. The CDR3 bases are TGTGCCAGTAGTTTTCCGGGGACTAGCGGGGGGAATAAGGCCTCCTACAATGAGCAGTTCTTC. Encoded protein: CASSFPGTSGGNKASYNEQFF.

This clone came up a few times. V gene TRBV6-5 combines with J gene TRBJ2-5; the D gene is possibly TRBD1 (5 bases). Trimming took off 8 bases at V and 3 bases at J, with 7 bases between the two ends. Germline CDR1 reads MNHEY; CDR2 reads SVGAGI. The CDR3 is 11 residues long. CDR3 sequence reads: CASYRKETQYF. The CDR3 DNA reads as TGTGCCAGCTACAGGAAAGAGACCCAGTACTTC.

V usage is TRBV9 and J usage is TRBJ1-1; D gene ambiguous. In germline, CDR1 is SGDLS, CDR2 YYNGEE. The germline V and J ends were trimmed by 3 bases and 0 bases, with 6 bases remaining between them. The CDR3 is 13 amino acids. This CDR3 reads CASSGELNTEAFF. CDR3 DNA sequence: TGTGCCAGCAGCGGCGAACTGAACACTGAAGCTTTCTTT.

The genes are TRBV6-5 and TRBJ1-6, with a possible D match to TRBD1 (5 bases). The V end lost 5 bases, the J end lost 10 bases, and 18 bases lay between the germline ends. The germline CDR1 and CDR2 sequences are MNHEY and SVGAGI. The CDR3 totals 15 residues. The CDR3 sequence: CASSTQGGRESPLHF. As DNA, the CDR3 is TGTGCCAGCAGTACCCAGGGAGGGCGTGAATCACCCCTCCACTTT.

This clone was counted once. The rearrangement joins TRBV7-2 to TRBJ2-1; tentative D call: TRBD1 (6 bases). V was shortened by 5 bases and J by 10 bases, with 15 bases between the two germline ends. The CDR3 consists of 13 residues. Germline CDR1 reads SGHTA; CDR2 reads FQGNSA. CDR3 bases: TGTGCCAGCAGCCCCGGGGACATTAGGGAGCAGTTCTTC. Its translation: CASSPGDIREQFF.

The chain links TRBV19 to TRBJ1-5; 7 bases fit TRBD1. CDR1 and CDR2 (germline): LNHDA, SQIVND (reference sequence). This CDR3 has 14 residues. Losses at the gene ends were 5 bases for V and 5 bases for J; bases not matched to a gene: 6. CDR3 nucleotides: TGTGCCAGTAGTTCGGGACAGCCTTATCAGCCCCAGCATTTT. It yields the protein CASSSGQPYQPQHF. The full variable domain, in which reference TRBV19 and TRBJ1-5 provide the parts outside the CDR3, is DGGITQSPKYLFRKEGQNVTLSCEQNLNHDAMYWYRQDPGQGLRLIYYSQIVNDFQKGDIAEGYSVSREKKESFPLTVTSAQKNPTAFYLCASSSGQPYQPQHFGDGTRLSIL.

The chain joins TRBV5-1 to TRBJ2-3; 7 bases map to TRBD1. Per the germline V gene, CDR1 is SGHRS and CDR2 is YFSETQ. This CDR3 is 18 amino acids long. V lost 4 bases, J lost 1 base, and 15 bases stayed unmatched. The CDR3 region has the DNA TGCGCCAGCAGCCCAGAAACGGACAGGAGGAGAGGCACAGATACGCAGTATTTT. Translating gives CASSPETDRRRGTDTQYF. The full variable domain, completed using reference TRBV5-1 and TRBJ2-3, is KAGVTQTPRYLIKTRGQQVTLSCSPISGHRSVSWYQQTPGQGLQFLFEYFSETQRNKGNFPGRFSGRQFSNSRSEMNVSTLELGDSALYLCASSPETDRRRGTDTQYFGPGTRLTVL.